The next 32 T cell receptor beta chains were all read from a single sample in a study of cytomegalovirus exposure and HLA in healthy donors. The PCR made use of 60 Vbeta and 13 Jbeta primers. Here immunoSEQ multiplex PCR was the method, and the copy in TCRdb shows in-frame clones only, minus some. The table has 130,000 or so clones, about 8.5% seen once. Material for sequencing was PBMCs. These receptors were obtained from a middle-aged man in good health and CMV-seronegative.

This clone was observed a few times. The chain has TRBV30 and TRBJ2-2; the D gene is possibly TRBD2 (8 bases). Per germline, CDR1 GTSNPN and CDR2 SVGIG (reference sequence). The CDR3 is made up of 15 amino acids. The V end was cut by 4 bases, the J end by 5 bases, with 17 bases between. The CDR3: CAWTNRGLGTGELFF. For the CDR3, the DNA is TGTGCCTGGACCAACAGGGGACTAGGGACCGGGGAGCTGTTTTTT.

The genes are TRBV4-1 and TRBJ1-1, with TRBD1 identical over 7 bases. Looked up from germline, CDR1 is MGHRA and CDR2 is YSYEKL. The CDR3 totals 14 residues. V dropped 6 bases and J dropped 6; count of bases not matched to a gene: 10. The CDR3 reads CASSEQGGRAEAFF. The CDR3 DNA reads TGCGCCAGCAGTGAGCAGGGGGGCCGCGCTGAAGCTTTCTTT.

In this sample, this clone turned up a few times. This rearrangement joins TRBV5-6 to TRBJ2-7, with a weak D call TRBD1 (6 bases). The CDR3 consists of 16 residues. The V gene's germline CDR1 is SGHDT and CDR2 YYEEEE. V lost 4 bases, J lost 4 bases, and 21 bases lay in between. CDR3 region: CASSPEGTPLPYEQYF. The CDR3 DNA reads TGTGCCAGCAGCCCGGAAGGGACACCTCTTCCTTACGAGCAGTACTTC.

Only a few counts were recorded for this clone. V is TRBV19 and J is TRBJ1-5, with TRBD1 identical over 8 bases. Losses at the gene ends were 5 bases for V and 2 bases for J; bases not matched to a gene: 5. This CDR3 contains 15 residues. Germline-derived CDR1 and CDR2 are LNHDA and SQIVND (reference sequence). The CDR3 DNA is TGTGCCAGTAGTCGGACAGGGTTTGGCAATCAGCCCCAGCATTTT. Protein sequence: CASSRTGFGNQPQHF.

This clone showed up just a few times. The chain uses TRBV30 and TRBJ1-5; 7 positions match TRBD1. The CDR3 length is 17 residues. Germline lookup yields CDR1 GTSNPN and CDR2 SVGIG (reference sequence). The J segment lost 6 bases and the V segment lost 1 base, leaving 15 bases of the junction unmatched. This CDR3 is CAWSGGDTGEIGQPQHF. Written as DNA, the CDR3 is TGTGCCTGGAGTGGAGGGGATACAGGGGAAATAGGTCAGCCCCAGCATTTT.

This clone has more than one count but fewer than ten. The CDR3 region is CASSDPAVSSYEQYF. The CDR3 nucleotides read TGTGCCAGCAGTGACCCAGCGGTGAGCTCCTACGAGCAGTACTTC. The J gene is TRBJ2-7, the V gene TRBV6-1; the D gene is possibly TRBD2 (5 bases). Germline V lookup: CDR1 MNHNS, CDR2 SASEGT. CDR3 length: 15 residues. The V and J ends lost 3 bases and 0 bases respectively, with 12 bases between them.

This clone was seen a handful of times. V is TRBV29-1 and J is TRBJ2-7; 9 bases map to TRBD1. V was pared by 6 bases and J by 3 bases, with 6 bases of the junction left unmatched. CDR1 is SQVTM and CDR2 is ANQGSEA in the germline V gene. The CDR3 contains 13 residues. The CDR3 region is CSVARDRDYEQYF. CDR3 nucleotide sequence: TGCAGCGTGGCCCGGGACAGGGACTACGAGCAGTACTTC.

There are a few counts of this clone. The chain is built from TRBV2 and TRBJ2-7; possible D gene TRBD1, 6 bases. Germline CDR1 is SNHLY and CDR2 is FYNNEI. V lost 6 bases, J lost 6 bases, and 27 bases lay in between. This CDR3 has 17 amino acids. The CDR3 here is CASRADRWDLLTGEQYF. The CDR3 DNA follows: TGTGCCAGCAGAGCCGACAGGTGGGACCTCCTGACTGGCGAGCAGTACTTC.

This clone was counted between two and nine times. This chain joins TRBV5-1 and TRBJ2-3, with TRBD2 identical over 9 bases. The V gene's germline CDR1 is SGHRS and CDR2 YFSETQ. The CDR3 loop spans 16 amino acids. The V segment lost 0 bases and the J segment 2 bases; nucleotides outside the gene matches: 4. The CDR3 loop reads CASSLDVAGATDTQYF. In nucleotides, the CDR3 is TGCGCCAGCAGCTTGGATGTAGCGGGAGCCACAGATACGCAGTATTTT.

This rearrangement joins TRBV19 to TRBJ2-2; no reliable D call. The CDR3 covers 14 residues. V was cut by 0 bases and J by 0 bases, with 2 bases left in between. CDR1 is LNHDA, CDR2 SQIVND, per germline (reference sequence). The CDR3 nucleotides are TGTGCCAGTAGTATAGACGCGAACACCGGGGAGCTGTTTTTT. Protein sequence: CASSIDANTGELFF.

The rearrangement joins TRBV5-4 to TRBJ2-5, with D possibly matching TRBD1 (5 bases). The germline gives CDR1 SGHNT, CDR2 YYREEE (reference sequence). This CDR3 is built from 15 residues. Trimming took 4 bases from V and 5 from J, leaving 18 bases between them. This CDR3 reads CASSPNWGRGETQYF. In DNA form, the CDR3 reads TGTGCCAGCAGCCCAAACTGGGGAAGGGGCGAGACCCAGTACTTC.

The sample holds a few counts of this clone. The genes are TRBV5-1 and TRBJ2-3; 14 bases align to TRBD2. This CDR3 is 15 amino acids long. Germline CDR1 is SGHRS and CDR2 is YFSETQ. Losses at the gene ends were 5 bases for V and 6 bases for J; bases not matched to a gene: 5. The CDR3 nucleotides read TGCGCCAGCAGTTGGACTAGCGGGGGGCGGGATACGCAGTATTTT. Translating it yields CASSWTSGGRDTQYF.

The CDR3 here is CASSSSGGNTGELFF. The CDR3 region has the DNA TGTGCCAGCAGCTCCTCAGGGGGCAACACCGGGGAGCTGTTTTTT. The chain carries TRBV5-8 and TRBJ2-2; TRBD1 agrees at 8 bases. With V trimmed by 3 bases and J by 2 bases, 3 bases remained unmatched. The V gene's germline CDR1 is SGHTS and CDR2 YDEGEE. This CDR3 has 15 amino acids.

The chain has TRBV9 and TRBJ2-1; TRBD1 matches 7 bases. Trimming cost V 3 bases and J 2 bases; bases outside gene matches: 5. The CDR3 covers 15 residues. The germline V gene encodes CDR1 SGDLS and CDR2 YYNGEE. The CDR3 sequence is CASSDRGEPYNEQFF. The CDR3 region has the DNA TGTGCCAGCAGCGACAGGGGCGAACCCTACAATGAGCAGTTCTTC. Filled out from reference TRBV9 and TRBJ2-1, the complete variable domain reads DSGVTQTPKHLITATGQRVTLRCSPRSGDLSVYWYQQSLDQGLQFLIQYYNGEERAKGNILERFSAQQFPDLHSELNLSSLELGDSALYFCASSDRGEPYNEQFFGPGTRLTVL.

This chain links TRBV10-3 with TRBJ1-6, with a weak D call TRBD1 (5 bases). This CDR3 has 14 amino acids. V lost 6 bases to trimming and J lost 5 bases, with 11 bases between them. Germline V gives CDR1 ENHRY, CDR2 SYGVKD. Here the CDR3 reads CAIRGTRDNSPLHF. The CDR3 DNA reads TGTGCCATCAGGGGTACCAGGGATAATTCACCCCTCCACTTT.

This clone was observed a few times. The rearrangement joins TRBV5-8 to TRBJ1-4; unclear D gene. CDR3 length equals 13 residues. V gave up 0 bases and J gave up 7 bases, with 7 bases separating them. Germline CDR1 and CDR2: SGHTS and YDEGEE. In DNA form, the CDR3 reads TGTGCCAGCAGCTTGGAGCTGAGTGAAAAACTGTTTTTT. It is translated as CASSLELSEKLFF.

This chain uses TRBV4-1 with TRBJ2-2; 7 positions agree with TRBD1. The CDR3 has 15 residues. Germline V CDR1 and CDR2: MGHRA, YSYEKL. V gave up 0 bases and J gave up 6 bases; unmatched junction bases: 4. CDR3 sequence reads: CASSQEGGAPGELFF. The CDR3 coding sequence is TGCGCCAGCAGCCAAGAAGGGGGCGCCCCCGGGGAGCTGTTTTTT.

The chain recombines TRBV5-8 with TRBJ1-1; possible D gene TRBD1, 5 bases. The CDR3 extends over 15 amino acids. V lost 7 bases and J 1 base, leaving 17 bases between the germline ends. The germline V gene encodes CDR1 SGHTS and CDR2 YDEGEE. The CDR3 is CASSFRDWGNTEAFF. CDR3 DNA: TGTGCCAGCTCCTTCCGGGACTGGGGGAACACTGAAGCTTTCTTT.

The chain carries TRBV6-1 and TRBJ2-7; D gene uncertain. This CDR3 is built from 9 residues. Trimming cost V 5 bases and J 6 bases, with 2 bases left between them. Germline V CDR1 and CDR2: MNHNS, SASEGT. In nucleotides, the CDR3 is TGTGCCAGCAGTCTCGAGCAGTACTTC. Its protein product is CASSLEQYF.

The chain joins TRBV19 to TRBJ2-6, with TRBD2 matching over 11 bases. CDR1 and CDR2 from the germline V gene are LNHDA and SQIVND (reference sequence). This CDR3 comprises 18 residues. With 5 bases clipped from V and 0 bases from J, the junction kept 6 bases outside the gene matches. In DNA form, the CDR3 reads TGTGCCAGTAGTCCGGGACTAGCGGTGTACTCTGGGGCCAACGTCCTGACTTTC. Translating it yields CASSPGLAVYSGANVLTF.

This clone showed up just a few times. The chain has TRBV6-5 and TRBJ1-6, with D perhaps TRBD1 (5 bases). V was pared by 5 bases and J by 2 bases, with 10 bases between. From germline, CDR1 is MNHEY and CDR2 SVGAGI. The CDR3 covers 15 residues. For the CDR3, the DNA is TGTGCCAGCAGTACTCAGGGCGCCTATAATTCACCCCTCCACTTT. It codes for CASSTQGAYNSPLHF.

This clone has a handful of counts. The V call is TRBV4-1, the J call TRBJ2-5; no reliable D call. This CDR3 has 14 amino acids. V dropped 3 bases and J dropped 1 base, with 9 bases sitting between them. CDR1 and CDR2 from the germline V gene are MGHRA and YSYEKL. This chain's CDR3 is CASSQARGQETQYF. DNA for the CDR3: TGCGCCAGCAGCCAGGCTCGAGGCCAAGAGACCCAGTACTTC.

The sample holds a few counts of this clone. The V and J genes are TRBV2 and TRBJ1-1; D is possibly TRBD1 (6 bases). Trimming left V 3 bases short and J 1 base short, with 12 bases between. The CDR3 runs to 15 residues. Germline CDR1 is SNHLY and CDR2 is FYNNEI. The CDR3 here is CASSDIGGPNTEAFF. In DNA form, the CDR3 reads TGTGCCAGCAGTGACATTGGGGGCCCGAACACTGAAGCTTTCTTT. Supplemented by reference TRBV2 and TRBJ1-1, the full variable domain reads EPEVTQTPSHQVTQMGQEVILRCVPISNHLYFYWYRQILGQKVEFLVSFYNNEISEKSEIFDDQFSVERPDGSNFTLKIRSTKLEDSAMYFCASSDIGGPNTEAFFGQGTRLTVV.

This clone occurred a few times. This chain connects TRBV29-1 to TRBJ2-5; TRBD1 matches at 8 bases. The germline gives CDR1 SQVTM, CDR2 ANQGSEA. J was trimmed by 5 bases and V by 0 bases; bases with no gene match: 8. The CDR3 contains 15 residues. The CDR3 sequence is CSVEETGQGSETQYF. CDR3 DNA sequence: TGCAGCGTTGAAGAGACCGGACAGGGTTCGGAGACCCAGTACTTC.

This clone occurred a few times. The chain combines TRBV6-6 with TRBJ2-5; 8 bases line up with TRBD1. The V and J ends lost 4 bases and 2 bases, in that order; junction bases with no gene match: 9. CDR3 length: 16 residues. Germline CDR1 is MNHNY and CDR2 is SVGAGI (reference sequence). The DNA for the CDR3 is TGTGCCAGCAGTTTCGACCCCCGGGACAGGCAAGAGACCCAGTACTTC. Protein product: CASSFDPRDRQETQYF.

This clone occurred once. The chain uses TRBV19 and TRBJ2-3, with D perhaps matching TRBD1 (5 bases). This CDR3 comprises 17 residues. V was shortened by 4 bases and J by 4 bases, with 21 bases between the two germline ends. Germline V CDR1 and CDR2: LNHDA, SQIVND (reference sequence). The CDR3 DNA is TGTGCCAGTAGTAGGCAGGCCTTTTTAGGGGTCCCAGATACGCAGTATTTT. Residues: CASSRQAFLGVPDTQYF.

The rearrangement joins TRBV5-1 to TRBJ1-1; D may be TRBD1 (6 bases). V gave up 5 bases and J gave up 1 base, with 12 bases separating them. This CDR3 contains 14 residues. Germline CDR1 is SGHRS and CDR2 is YFSETQ. Here the CDR3 DNA reads TGCGCCAGCAGTAGGGACACAGGGAACACTGAAGCTTTCTTT. It is translated as CASSRDTGNTEAFF. The variable domain in full, completed from reference TRBV5-1 and TRBJ1-1, reads KAGVTQTPRYLIKTRGQQVTLSCSPISGHRSVSWYQQTPGQGLQFLFEYFSETQRNKGNFPGRFSGRQFSNSRSEMNVSTLELGDSALYLCASSRDTGNTEAFFGQGTRLTVV.

The chain uses TRBV6-1 and TRBJ1-5, with a weak D call TRBD1 (6 bases). V dropped 8 bases and J dropped 6 bases, with 11 bases sitting between them. The CDR3 totals 12 residues. Germline lookup yields CDR1 MNHNS and CDR2 SASEGT. DNA for the CDR3: TGTGCCAGCGCTTTACAGGGTCAGCCCCAGCATTTT. It encodes CASALQGQPQHF.

There are a few counts of this clone. This chain joins TRBV29-1 and TRBJ2-7; 10 nucleotides agree with TRBD1. V shed 3 bases, J shed 2 bases, and the junction held 1 base outside the gene matches. Germline V gene sequence: CDR1 SQVTM, CDR2 ANQGSEA. The length of the CDR3 is 13 residues. DNA of the CDR3: TGCAGCGTTGACGGACAGGGGGCCTACGAGCAGTACTTC. Encoded protein: CSVDGQGAYEQYF.

The chain uses TRBV6-6 and TRBJ2-1; 7 nucleotides line up with TRBD2. This CDR3 comprises 16 residues. The J segment lost 0 bases and the V segment lost 2 bases, leaving 4 bases of the junction unmatched. The germline CDR1 and CDR2 sequences are MNHNY and SVGAGI (reference sequence). The CDR3 nucleotides read TGTGCCAGCAGTTACCTTACGGGGGGCTCCTACAATGAGCAGTTCTTC. Translated: CASSYLTGGSYNEQFF.

The rearrangement links TRBV10-2 to TRBJ2-7, with 7 bases matching TRBD2. This CDR3 contains 14 residues. The junction had 7 bases not matched to a gene; V was cut back by 5 bases and J by 3 bases. CDR1 and CDR2 (germline): WSHSY, SAAADI. Written as DNA, the CDR3 is TGCGCCAGCAGTAAACCGGGACTATACTACGAGCAGTACTTC. Protein: CASSKPGLYYEQYF.

The rearrangement links TRBV19 to TRBJ1-5; D remains unclear. CDR1 and CDR2 from the germline V gene are LNHDA and SQIVND (reference sequence). V lost 5 bases to trimming and J lost 2 bases, with 10 bases between them. CDR3 size: 14 residues. CDR3 region: CASSLRRGNQPQHF. The CDR3 bases are TGTGCCAGTAGTCTTCGACGGGGCAATCAGCCCCAGCATTTT.